This T cell receptor beta chain was sequenced in a study of T-cell memory formation after mild COVID-19. Germline V gene data show CDR1 as MNHEY and CDR2 as SMNVEV (reference sequence). The CDR3 loop spans 13 amino acids. The V and J ends lost 6 bases and 1 base respectively, with 10 bases between them. Libraries for TCRalpha and TCRbeta carried sample barcodes and unique molecular identifiers via 5'RACE. MiXCR was run by TCRdb on the 5' RACE reads, yielding one entry per CDR3 protein. The sample records some 320,000 distinct CDR3 sequences, roughly 15% being singletons. The sequenced sample was PBMCs or a T cell subset sorted from them (not recorded which). This clonotype originated in a man younger than 35 who had mild COVID-19 (a few samples of this study predate the infection). Cell type and time point are not known. This rearrangement joins TRBV27 to TRBJ2-7, with D perhaps assigned TRBD1 or TRBD2 (6 bases each). CDR3 nucleotide sequence: TGTGCCAGCAGGCGGGACAATTCCTACGAGCAGTACTTC. Amino acids: CASRRDNSYEQYF.